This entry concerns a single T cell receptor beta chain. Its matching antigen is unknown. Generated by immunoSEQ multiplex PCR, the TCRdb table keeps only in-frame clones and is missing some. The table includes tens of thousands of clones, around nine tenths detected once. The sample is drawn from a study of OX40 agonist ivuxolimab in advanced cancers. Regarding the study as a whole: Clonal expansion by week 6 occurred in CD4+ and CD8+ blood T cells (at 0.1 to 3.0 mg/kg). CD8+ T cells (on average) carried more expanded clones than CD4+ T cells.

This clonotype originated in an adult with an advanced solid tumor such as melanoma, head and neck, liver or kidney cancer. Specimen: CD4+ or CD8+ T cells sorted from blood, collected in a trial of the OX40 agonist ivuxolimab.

CDR3 residues: CASSLVGSYSTDTQYF. The CDR3 DNA reads TGTGCCAGCAGCTTAGTAGGCTCCTATAGCACAGATACGCAGTATTTT. The gene calls are TRBV7-2 and TRBJ2-3; D is uncertain. The V gene's germline CDR1 is SGHTA and CDR2 FQGNSA. The CDR3 consists of 16 residues. Between the trimmed V and J ends, which lost 1 base and 0 bases, there was a span of 11 bases.